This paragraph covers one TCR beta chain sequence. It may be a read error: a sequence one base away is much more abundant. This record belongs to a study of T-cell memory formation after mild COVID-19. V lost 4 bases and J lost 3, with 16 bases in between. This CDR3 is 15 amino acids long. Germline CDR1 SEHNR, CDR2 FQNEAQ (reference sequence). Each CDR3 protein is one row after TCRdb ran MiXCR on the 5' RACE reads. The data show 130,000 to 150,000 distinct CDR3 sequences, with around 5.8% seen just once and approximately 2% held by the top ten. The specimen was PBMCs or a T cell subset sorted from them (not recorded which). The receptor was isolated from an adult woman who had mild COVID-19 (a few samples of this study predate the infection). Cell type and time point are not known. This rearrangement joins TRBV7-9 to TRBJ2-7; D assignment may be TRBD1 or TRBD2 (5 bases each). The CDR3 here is CASSSGTKSYYEQYF. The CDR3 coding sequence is TGTGCCAGCAGCTCAGGGACGAAGAGCTACTACGAGCAGTACTTC.